This entry lists 22 T cell receptor beta chains sequenced from one sample in a study of regulatory T cells in long-lasting Graves disease. Construction of the TCR beta libraries employed iRepertoire HTBI primers in conjunction with Arm-PCR of CDR3 regions. MiXCR, applied by TCRdb to the multiplex PCR reads, yields one record per CDR3 protein. The sample has around 400,000 distinct CDR3 sequences, about 12% seen once. Indicated time point: newly diagnosed GD, antithyroid drugs for less than 3 months. Scientists built the TCR library using RNA that was extracted from PBMCs. These same data were also listed under a study on T cells in Graves' hyperthyroidism and ophthalmopathy.

The source was peripheral blood mononuclear cells (PBMCs), collected at new diagnosis, from a patient treated with antithyroid drugs. These receptors all stem from a woman aged 18-29 years with Graves disease.

This clonotype was seen ten or more times. The rearrangement uses TRBV7-2 and TRBJ2-3, with D perhaps matching TRBD1 or TRBD2 (6 bases each). Germline loops: CDR1 SGHTA, CDR2 FQGNSA. The CDR3 has 15 residues. Deletions cut 2 bases from V and 6 bases from J, with 15 bases between. CDR3 DNA sequence: TGTGCCAGCAGCTTATTGTCCGGGGGCAGGGATACGCAGTATTTT. Translating gives CASSLLSGGRDTQYF.

V and J are TRBV4-1 and TRBJ2-1; 10 bases fit TRBD2. Germline CDR1 and CDR2: MGHRA and YSYEKL. V shed 11 bases, J shed 0 bases, and the junction held 13 bases outside the gene matches. The CDR3 length is 17 residues. The CDR3 DNA reads as TGCGCCTCTCAGCGGGGGGGCCGGACGAGCTCCTACAATGAGCAGTTCTTC. Translation: CASQRGGRTSSYNEQFF.

There are many counts of this clonotype. CDR3 bases: TGCAGTGCTGCCAGGGCCGGCGGCAATCAGCCCCAGCATTTT. Protein sequence: CSAARAGGNQPQHF. This chain links TRBV20-1 with TRBJ1-5; D might be TRBD1 (5 bases). Per the germline V gene, CDR1 is DFQATT and CDR2 is SNEGSKA (reference sequence). Between the trimmed V and J ends, which lost 5 bases and 2 bases, there was a span of 13 bases. CDR3 length equals 14 residues.

Ten or more counts support this clonotype. The chain joins TRBV12-3 or TRBV12-4 to TRBJ2-1, with 7 bases matching TRBD1. V dropped 7 bases and J dropped 7; count of bases not matched to a gene: 10. The CDR3 spans 14 residues. The CDR3, as DNA: TGTGCCAGCACCCCAAGGGCAGGGGGAAATGAGCAGTTCTTC. It specifies CASTPRAGGNEQFF.

This clonotype was seen repeatedly, ten times or more. V usage is TRBV11-2 and J usage is TRBJ1-1; D might be TRBD1 (5 bases). Germline CDR1 reads SGHAT; CDR2 reads FQNNGV. Between the trimmed V and J ends, which lost 6 bases and 5 bases, there was a span of 10 bases. The CDR3 sequence is 12 residues long. The DNA for the CDR3 is TGTGCCAGCAGGGGGGTGGGGACTGAAGCTTTCTTT. It yields the protein CASRGVGTEAFF. The full variable domain, rest sourced from reference TRBV11-2 and TRBJ1-1, is EAGVAQSPRYKIIEKRQSVAFWCNPISGHATLYWYQQILGQGPKLLIQFQNNGVVDDSQLPKDRFSAERLKGVDSTLKIQPAKLEDSAVYLCASRGVGTEAFFGQGTRLTVV.

This chain joins TRBV7-9 and TRBJ1-2; tentative D call: TRBD1 (6 bases). Germline CDR1 is SEHNR and CDR2 is FQNEAQ (reference sequence). The CDR3 runs 12 residues. V shed 8 bases and J shed 6 bases, with 13 bases lying between them. This chain's CDR3 is CASDRTDHGYTF. In DNA form, the CDR3 reads TGTGCCAGCGACCGGACAGACCATGGCTACACCTTC.

This clonotype came up a few times. The gene calls are TRBV4-3 and TRBJ1-6; D might be TRBD1 (5 bases). Germline V lookup: CDR1 LGHNA, CDR2 YSLEER. The V gene lost 0 bases and the J gene lost 9 bases, with 12 bases spanning the gap. The CDR3 spans 15 residues. CDR3 amino acids: CASSQDLAGSSPLHF. CDR3 coding DNA: TGCGCCAGCAGCCAAGATTTGGCAGGGTCTTCACCCCTCCACTTT.

This clonotype was counted only a few times. The rearrangement links TRBV4-1 to TRBJ1-5; D unclear. Trimming pared 3 bases from V and 3 bases from J, leaving 9 bases between. The CDR3 is 14 amino acids. The V gene's germline CDR1 is MGHRA and CDR2 YSYEKL. Written as DNA, the CDR3 is TGCGCCAGCAGCCAGGGCGTTAACAATCAGCCCCAGCATTTT. Its translation: CASSQGVNNQPQHF.

The chain recombines TRBV2 with TRBJ1-5, with D possibly matching TRBD1 (5 bases). Germline V CDR1 and CDR2: SNHLY, FYNNEI. Trimming pared 8 bases from V and 6 bases from J, leaving 11 bases between. This CDR3 contains 12 residues. The CDR3 nucleotides are TGTGCCAGCTCTGACAGAAGTCAGCCCCAGCATTTT. It codes for CASSDRSQPQHF.

On this clonotype: Possible read error: a much larger clone is one base away. The V gene is TRBV7-6, the J gene TRBJ2-7; D remains unclear. Looked up from germline, CDR1 is SGHVS and CDR2 is FNYEAQ. The CDR3 loop spans 14 amino acids. As DNA, the CDR3 is TGTGCCAGCAGCCAAGAGTGGGTGGCCTACGGGCAGTACTTC. It specifies CASSQEWVAYGQYF. Together with reference TRBV7-6 and TRBJ2-7, the CDR3 gives the full variable domain: GAGVSQSPRYKVTKRGQDVALRCDPISGHVSLYWYRQALGQGPEFLTYFNYEAQQDKSGLPNDRFSAERPEGSISTLTIQRTEQRDSAMYRCASSQEWVAYGQYFGPGTRLTVT.

This clonotype appeared a few times. This chain connects TRBV7-9 to TRBJ1-1, with 8 bases matching TRBD1. From germline, CDR1 is SEHNR and CDR2 FQNEAQ (reference sequence). Losses at the gene ends were 3 bases for V and 2 bases for J; bases not matched to a gene: 5. CDR3 size: 15 residues. CDR3 in amino acids: CASSFTGTGNTEAFF. The CDR3 region has the DNA TGTGCCAGCAGCTTCACCGGGACAGGAAACACTGAAGCTTTCTTT.

This clonotype was detected ten times or more. The chain employs TRBV7-3 and TRBJ2-2; D may correspond to TRBD1 or TRBD2 (5 bases each). The germline V gene has CDR1 SGHTA and CDR2 FQGTGA. V was clipped by 0 bases and J by 13 bases, with 12 bases between them. CDR3 size: 13 residues. CDR3: CASSLTRESGLFF. DNA of the CDR3: TGTGCCAGCAGCTTAACCAGGGAGAGTGGGCTGTTTTTT. Variable domain in full (rest from reference TRBV7-3 and TRBJ2-2): GAGVSQTPSNKVTEKGKYVELRCDPISGHTALYWYRQSLGQGPEFLIYFQGTGAADDSGLPNDRFFAVRPEGSVSTLKIQRTERGDSAVYLCASSLTRESGLFFGEGSRLTVL.

This clonotype was detected only a few times. V and J are TRBV6-1 and TRBJ1-1; D gene uncertain. CDR1 and CDR2 (germline): MNHNS, SASEGT. V lost 6 bases to trimming and J lost 1 base, with 15 bases between them. The CDR3 sequence is 15 residues long. The DNA of the CDR3 is TGTGCCAGCAGCCCCTGGGGTACACAGAACACTGAAGCTTTCTTT. It specifies CASSPWGTQNTEAFF.

This clonotype occurred many times. The chain couples TRBV6-2 or TRBV6-3 to TRBJ2-3; 8 nucleotides align to TRBD2. Trimming took 5 bases from V and 6 from J; bases not matched to a gene: 7. Germline CDR1 and CDR2: MNHEY and SVGEGT. The CDR3 consists of 14 residues. The CDR3 is CASSGREAPDTQYF. CDR3 bases: TGTGCCAGCAGTGGGCGGGAGGCCCCCGATACGCAGTATTTT.

This clonotype was recorded many times. V gene TRBV2 combines with J gene TRBJ1-2; tentatively, D is TRBD1 (5 bases). V lost 8 bases and J 8 bases, leaving 15 bases between the germline ends. Germline V gene data show CDR1 as SNHLY and CDR2 as FYNNEI. The CDR3 spans 12 residues. The CDR3 here is CASGGTPGGYTF. The CDR3 DNA reads as TGTGCCAGCGGAGGAACTCCAGGGGGCTACACCTTC.

As for this clonotype: This sequence may be a read error, since a much larger clone differs from it by one base. V usage is TRBV18 and J usage is TRBJ1-2, with D possibly matching TRBD1 (6 bases). V gave up 2 bases and J gave up 4 bases, with 17 bases separating them. Per the germline V gene, CDR1 is KGHSH and CDR2 is LQKENI. This CDR3 region has 16 residues. For the CDR3, the DNA is TGTGCCAGCTCACCAAAGACCAACGGACAGTCCTATGGCTACACCTTC. It encodes CASSPKTNGQSYGYTF.

Ten or more counts support this clonotype. V and J are TRBV7-2 and TRBJ2-7; weak D call: TRBD2 (6 bases). CDR1 is SGHTA, CDR2 FQGNSA, per germline. The CDR3 has 13 amino acids. The V gene lost 5 bases and the J gene lost 3 bases, with 11 bases spanning the gap. CDR3 loop: CASSRDWDYEQYF. The CDR3, as DNA: TGTGCCAGCAGCCGGGACTGGGACTACGAGCAGTACTTC.

CDR3 region: CASSYRSGVLNTEAFF. The CDR3 DNA sequence: TGTGCCAGCAGCTATCGAAGCGGCGTTTTGAACACTGAAGCTTTCTTT. The V gene is TRBV3-1, the J gene TRBJ1-1, with D unclear. V was cut by 5 bases and J by 0 bases, with 16 bases left in between. Germline V gene sequence: CDR1 LGHDT, CDR2 YNNKEL (reference sequence). The CDR3 is 16 residues long.

This clonotype has at least ten counts. The chain joins TRBV6-1 to TRBJ1-1, with 9 nucleotides matching TRBD1. With V trimmed by 5 bases and J by 5 bases, 9 bases remained unmatched. This CDR3 comprises 15 residues. The germline gives CDR1 MNHNS, CDR2 SASEGT. This chain's CDR3 is CASSPLGQGRTEAFF. As DNA, the CDR3 is TGTGCCAGCAGTCCCCTCGGACAGGGGAGAACTGAAGCTTTCTTT.

The chain has TRBV20-1 and TRBJ2-3; 16 nucleotides line up with TRBD2. The ends lost 5 bases at V and 2 bases at J; junction bases unmatched: 16. Germline V gene lookup returns CDR1 DFQATT and CDR2 SNEGSKA (reference sequence). The CDR3 has 20 residues. The chain's CDR3 is CSALSSGLAGGPVFTDTQYF. CDR3 DNA: TGCAGTGCTTTGAGTTCGGGACTAGCGGGAGGGCCGGTTTTCACAGATACGCAGTATTTT.

In regard to this clonotype: A much larger clone lies a single base off, so this may be a read error. The chain is built from TRBV5-6 and TRBJ2-2; unclear D gene. The CDR3 consists of 13 residues. The germline CDR1 and CDR2 sequences are SGHDT and YYEEEE. CDR3 coding DNA: TGTGCCAACAGCTTGACACACACCGGGGAGCTGTTTTTT. Its translation: CANSLTHTGELFF.

This clonotype was observed many times. This chain uses TRBV12-3 or TRBV12-4 with TRBJ2-2; TRBD2 matches 14 bases. This CDR3 region has 17 residues. V gave up 5 bases and J gave up 5 bases; unmatched junction bases: 7. The CDR3 spells CASSAFGTSGSTGELFF. CDR3 sequence (DNA): TGTGCCAGCAGTGCCTTCGGGACTAGCGGGAGTACCGGGGAGCTGTTTTTT.